The 8 T cell receptor beta chains presented below share a single source sample, sequenced in a study of CD8 T cells in ankylosing spondylitis. TCRdb reprocessed the 5' RACE reads with MiXCR, giving one entry per CDR3 protein. The sample contains some 130,000 distinct CDR3 sequences, roughly 7.7% of which appear only once. Sequences were obtained from synovial fluid, either unsorted or a sorted T cell fraction (not recorded which). Source of these receptors: a male donor with ankylosing spondylitis.

This clonotype occurred many times. The chain combines TRBV27 with TRBJ2-2; 11 bases match TRBD2. The CDR3 covers 17 residues. CDR1 is MNHEY and CDR2 is SMNVEV in the germline V gene (reference sequence). V dropped 6 bases and J dropped 2; count of bases not matched to a gene: 8. CDR3 DNA sequence: TGTGCCAGCAGGAAAAAGGGACTAGCGGACAACACCGGGGAGCTGTTTTTT. Its translation: CASRKKGLADNTGELFF.

In this sample, this clonotype turned up many times. The chain links TRBV28 to TRBJ1-5, with D unresolved. Germline V gene lookup returns CDR1 MDHEN and CDR2 SYDVKM. The V gene lost 2 bases and the J gene lost 2 bases, with 10 bases spanning the gap. CDR3 length: 15 residues. The CDR3 DNA sequence: TGTGCCAGCAGTTTAACAGTCGGGCGCAATCAGCCCCAGCATTTT. As protein: CASSLTVGRNQPQHF.

This clonotype is categorized as medium-sized. This chain connects TRBV12-3 or TRBV12-4 to TRBJ2-3, with TRBD2 matching over 13 bases. Trimming cost V 5 bases and J 5 bases; bases outside gene matches: 4. The CDR3 has 15 residues. CDR3 region: CASSPRLAGGDTQYF. CDR3 bases: TGTGCCAGCAGTCCCCGACTAGCGGGGGGAGATACGCAGTATTTT.

This clonotype has more than one count but fewer than ten. The J gene is TRBJ2-7, the V gene TRBV20-1; TRBD2 matches 7 bases. The CDR3 length is 16 residues. Looked up from germline, CDR1 is DFQATT and CDR2 is SNEGSKA (reference sequence). Trimming at V came to 0 bases and at J to 4 bases, leaving 12 bases not matched to a gene. This CDR3 is CSARDPLGRAGYEQYF. The CDR3 DNA is TGCAGTGCTAGAGATCCCCTTGGGAGGGCCGGTTACGAGCAGTACTTC.

This clonotype appeared many times. This chain joins TRBV7-2 and TRBJ2-1, with D perhaps TRBD1 or TRBD2 (5 bases each). From germline, CDR1 is SGHTA and CDR2 FQGNSA. The V end was cut by 4 bases, the J end by 0 bases, with 10 bases between. CDR3 length equals 15 residues. For the CDR3, the DNA is TGTGCCAGCAGCTCGGGACGGTCCTCCTACAATGAGCAGTTCTTC. Its translation is CASSSGRSSYNEQFF.

The table lists this clonotype with many counts. V and J are TRBV7-2 and TRBJ2-7; D gene unclear. Germline V gene data show CDR1 as SGHTA and CDR2 as FQGNSA. V lost 2 bases to trimming and J lost 0 bases, with 8 bases between them. The CDR3 runs 14 residues. The CDR3 region has the DNA TGTGCCAGCAGCTTATTTACAGACTCCTACGAGCAGTACTTC. Translation gives CASSLFTDSYEQYF.

This clonotype was found many times. The chain is built from TRBV29-1 and TRBJ2-5; D is undetermined. CDR3 length: 14 residues. Germline V lookup: CDR1 SQVTM, CDR2 ANQGSEA. Trimming shortened V by 3 bases and J by 2 bases, and 13 bases separated the two germline ends. The CDR3 reads CSVDGRASQETQYF. The DNA of the CDR3 is TGCAGCGTTGATGGAAGGGCTAGTCAAGAGACCCAGTACTTC.

In this sample, this clonotype turned up many times. The chain recombines TRBV10-3 with TRBJ2-5; D is perhaps TRBD2 (6 bases). V gave up 7 bases and J gave up 9 bases, with 21 bases separating them. This CDR3 contains 14 residues. Germline CDR1 and CDR2: ENHRY and SYGVKD. The CDR3 region is CAITQEGPVSPQYF. The CDR3 DNA follows: TGTGCCATCACCCAGGAGGGGCCGGTGAGCCCCCAGTACTTC.